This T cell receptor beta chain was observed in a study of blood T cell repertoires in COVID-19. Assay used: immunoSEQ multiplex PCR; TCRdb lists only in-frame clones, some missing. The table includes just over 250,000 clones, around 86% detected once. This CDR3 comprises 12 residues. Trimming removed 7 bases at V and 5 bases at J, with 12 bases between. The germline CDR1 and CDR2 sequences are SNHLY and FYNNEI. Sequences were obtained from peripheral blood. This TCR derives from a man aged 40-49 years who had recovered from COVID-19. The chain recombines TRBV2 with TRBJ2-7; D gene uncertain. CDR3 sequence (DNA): TGTGCCAGCACCCCACGGGTAGACGAGCAGTACTTC. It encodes CASTPRVDEQYF.